This is a list of T cell receptor beta chains from one sample in a study of T-cell reconstitution after alpha-beta-depleted transplantation in children. TCRdb passed the PCR reads through MiXCR, listing each CDR3 protein once. The sample lists about 74,000 distinct CDR3 sequences; 13% to 15% were seen once. The sample was PBMCs, mostly from graft donor cells, taken 180 days after TCRalphabeta/CD19-depleted stem cell transplant. All receptors derive from a male patient between 2 and 10 years old who had a stem cell transplant for acute lymphoblastic leukemia, so the T cells may come from the graft donor. The CDR3 runs from the conserved cysteine through the conserved F or W. A D gene is named only where the DNA matches it firmly. Clone size is stated in some rows and not others, as once, few, many or a class when expanded.

j_call v_call clone_size d_call cdr3_nt cdr3_aa
TRBJ2-7 TRBV12-3/TRBV12-4 many NA TGTGCCAGCAGAGCCGGGCGGTACTACGAGCAGTACTTC CASRAGRYYEQYF
TRBJ2-1 TRBV9 NA NA TGTGCCAGCAGCACCCTGGGTTCCGGTGAGCAGTTCTTC CASSTLGSGEQFF
TRBJ2-1 TRBV7-6 NA NA TGTGCCAGCAGCTCCCACCCACGACTTTACAATGAGCAGTTCTTC CASSSHPRLYNEQFF
TRBJ2-1 TRBV4-1 NA TRBD2 TGCGCCAGCAGCCAAGGACTAGCGGGTTGGCTCTCCTCCTACAATGAGCAGTTCTTC CASSQGLAGWLSSYNEQFF
TRBJ1-6 TRBV20-1 NA NA TGCAGTGCTGAGCAGTTCTATAATTCACCCCTCCACTTT CSAEQFYNSPLHF
TRBJ1-3 TRBV4-3 many NA TGCGCCAGCAGCCACGCTTTCGACAGGATCTCTGGAAACACCATATATTTT CASSHAFDRISGNTIYF
TRBJ2-5 TRBV5-1 few NA TGCGCCAGCAGCTTGTCCGGGTGGATATGGGAGACCCAGTACTTC CASSLSGWIWETQYF
TRBJ2-5 TRBV4-2 NA NA TGTGCCAGCAGCCAAGATTCCTCCAGCCGTAGGGTTTGGGGCCAAGAGAACCAGTACTTC CASSQDSSSRRVWGQENQYF
TRBJ2-2 TRBV7-2 few TRBD1 TGTGCCAGCATCTCAAGGGACAGGGATAACACCGGGGAGCTGTTTTTT CASISRDRDNTGELFF
TRBJ1-2 TRBV5-1 NA NA TGCGCCAGCAGCTTGGCCGACCCCAAAGACTATGGCTACACCTTC CASSLADPKDYGYTF
TRBJ2-1 TRBV7-2 few NA TGTGCCAGCAGCTTAGGTCGGGGGTCCTACAATGAGCAGTTCTTC CASSLGRGSYNEQFF
TRBJ2-5 TRBV9 many NA TGTGCCAGCAGCGTAGCGGGGGCAACCCAAGAGACCCAGTACTTC CASSVAGATQETQYF
TRBJ1-1 TRBV20-1 few NA TGCAGTGCTAGAGAGGTAGGGTGGAACACTGAAGCTTTCTTT CSAREVGWNTEAFF
TRBJ2-2 TRBV10-3 NA TRBD2 TGTGCCATCAGTGATGGGAGGGAGAGATCTGGCACCGGGGAGCTGTTTTTT CAISDGRERSGTGELFF
TRBJ2-2 TRBV29-1 few TRBD2 TGCAGCGTTGGGAGTAGCGGGAGGACCGGGGAGCTGTTTTTT CSVGSSGRTGELFF
TRBJ2-3 TRBV10-3 NA TRBD2 TGTGCCATCAACGGACTAGCGGGGGGCACAGATACGCAGTATTTT CAINGLAGGTDTQYF
TRBJ1-5 TRBV4-2 many NA TGTGCCAGCAGCCAAGAGAAGGGGGGCAATCAGCCCCAGCATTTT CASSQEKGGNQPQHF
TRBJ2-5 TRBV6-6 NA TRBD1 TGTGCCAGCAGTTTACCGGGACAGGGAAGGCAAGAGACCCAGTACTTC CASSLPGQGRQETQYF
TRBJ2-4 TRBV7-9 few NA TGTGCCAGCAGCTTAGACCCCGTCCTAGCCAAAAACATTCAGTACTTC CASSLDPVLAKNIQYF
TRBJ1-2 TRBV7-2 few TRBD1 TGTGCCAGCAGCTTAGGTGGACAGGGGGCTAACTATGGCTACACCTTC CASSLGGQGANYGYTF
TRBJ1-4 TRBV29-1 NA TRBD1 TGCAGCGTTGAAGCAGGGGGGAATGAAAAACTGTTTTTT CSVEAGGNEKLFF
TRBJ2-3 TRBV7-6 few TRBD2 TGTGCCAGCAGCTTAGCACTAGCGTCCGTCACAGATACGCAGTATTTT CASSLALASVTDTQYF
TRBJ2-7 TRBV15 few TRBD1 TGTGCCACCAGCAGATTTCCGGGACAGGGTTGGGAAAGCTCCTACGAGCAGTACTTC CATSRFPGQGWESSYEQYF
TRBJ2-2 TRBV28 NA NA TGTGCCAGCATGAACATGGGGGCCCCCACCGGGGAGCTGTTTTTT CASMNMGAPTGELFF
TRBJ2-3 TRBV20-1 once TRBD1 TGCAGTGCTAGAGTTCCTTTGGATGATAGGTCGGACAGGGGTTCCACAGATACGCAGTATTTT CSARVPLDDRSDRGSTDTQYF
TRBJ2-1 TRBV7-8 NA NA TGTGCCAGCAGCTTAGGACTGCCCAATGAGCAGTTCTTC CASSLGLPNEQFF
TRBJ2-1 TRBV29-1 NA TRBD2 TGCAGCGTCCACGCCGAGCGGGAAATCGGGCAGTTCTTC CSVHAEREIGQFF
TRBJ2-5 TRBV30 NA TRBD2 TGTGCCTGGACTAGCGGGAGAGTGGCGGAGACCCAGTACTTC CAWTSGRVAETQYF
TRBJ2-1 TRBV7-8 many NA TGTGCCAGCAGCGGGACTCACTCCTACAATGAGCAGTTCTTC CASSGTHSYNEQFF
TRBJ2-1 TRBV4-2 many NA TGTGCCAGCAGCCTGGAACGGGTAGAGGGTGAGCAGTTCTTC CASSLERVEGEQFF